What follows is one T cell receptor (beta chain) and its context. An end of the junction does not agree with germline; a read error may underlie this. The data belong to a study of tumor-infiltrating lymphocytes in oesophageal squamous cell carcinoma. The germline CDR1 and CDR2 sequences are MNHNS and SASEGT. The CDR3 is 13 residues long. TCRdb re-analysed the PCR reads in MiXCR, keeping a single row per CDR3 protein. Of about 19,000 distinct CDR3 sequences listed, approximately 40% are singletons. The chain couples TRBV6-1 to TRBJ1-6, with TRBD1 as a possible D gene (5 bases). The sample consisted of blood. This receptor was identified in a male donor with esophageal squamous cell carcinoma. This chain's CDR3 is CASTLAGTETQFF. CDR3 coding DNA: TGTGCCAGCACCTTAGCGGGGACGGAGACCCAGTTCTTT.